This T cell receptor (beta chain) stems from a study of control samples from healthy donors and cancer patients. The ends were cut back, 3 bases at V and 0 bases at J, with 8 bases in the middle. CDR3 length: 14 amino acids. CDR1 is MNHEY and CDR2 is SVGAGI in the germline V gene. Some clones are missing from TCRdb's copy, which holds only in-frame ones; the method was immunoSEQ multiplex PCR. Of 150,000 to 200,000 clones listed, roughly 92% are singletons. The sequence was obtained from a man aged 25 to 40 in good health. The rearrangement joins TRBV6-5 to TRBJ1-2, with D unresolved. Sequencing input: blood. CDR3: CASSYSDTNYGYTF. CDR3 nucleotide sequence: TGTGCCAGCAGTTATTCCGACACTAACTATGGCTACACCTTC.